Reported below is one T cell receptor (beta chain). The antigen is not known. RNA extraction and reverse transcription yielded cDNA as sequencing template. Libraries were prepared by immunoSEQ multiplex PCR; TCRdb keeps only in-frame clonotypes and omits some of them. The repertoire holds 150,000 to 200,000 clones, approximately 59% seen once, with 14% to 15% in the top ten. The sample originates from a study of CD8+ T cells in alopecia areata. Germline-derived CDR1 and CDR2 are MNHEY and SMNVEV (reference sequence). Germline trimming cut 3 bases from V and 2 bases from J; bases unmatched to any gene: 4. CDR3 size: 15 residues. Study results and caveats: Clonality in lesional scalp, especially alopecia totalis/universalis, exceeded that of normal scalp. Whereas mice showed it more clearly, TCR sharing across patients was murkier, possibly because of HLA.

Sequencing was performed on CD4+ T cells sorted from blood, taken at week 0. The genes are TRBV27 and TRBJ2-7; 10 positions match TRBD2. This receptor was identified in a human donor with alopecia areata. The CDR3 here is CASSFLAGGTYEQYF. As DNA, the CDR3 is TGTGCCAGCAGTTTTTTAGCGGGGGGCACCTACGAGCAGTACTTC.